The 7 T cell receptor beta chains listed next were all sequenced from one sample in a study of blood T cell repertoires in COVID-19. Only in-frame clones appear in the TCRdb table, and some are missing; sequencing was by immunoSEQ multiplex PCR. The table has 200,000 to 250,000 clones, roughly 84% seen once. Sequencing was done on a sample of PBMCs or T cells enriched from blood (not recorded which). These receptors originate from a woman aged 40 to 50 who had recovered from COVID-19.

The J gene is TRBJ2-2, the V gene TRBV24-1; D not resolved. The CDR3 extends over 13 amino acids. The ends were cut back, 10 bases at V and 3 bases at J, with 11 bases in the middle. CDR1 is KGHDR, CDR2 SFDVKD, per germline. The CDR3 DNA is TGTGCCACATTAAGAGGAGACACCGGGGAGCTGTTTTTT. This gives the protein CATLRGDTGELFF.

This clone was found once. CDR3 DNA sequence: TGTGCCAGCAGCTTGGCCACTAGCCGAGGCTCCTACGAGCAGTACTTC. It translates to CASSLATSRGSYEQYF. This sequence joins TRBV5-4 and TRBJ2-7; D may be TRBD2 (6 bases). Per the germline V gene, CDR1 is SGHNT and CDR2 is YYREEE (reference sequence). The CDR3 consists of 16 residues. V was clipped by 0 bases and J by 0 bases, with 13 bases between them.

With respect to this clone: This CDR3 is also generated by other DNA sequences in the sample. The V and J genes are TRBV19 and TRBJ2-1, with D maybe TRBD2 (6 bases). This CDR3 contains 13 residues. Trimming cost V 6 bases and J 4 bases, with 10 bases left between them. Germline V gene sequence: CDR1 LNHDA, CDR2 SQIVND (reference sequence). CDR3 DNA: TGTGCCAGTAGCGGGAGAGGTTACAATGAGCAGTTCTTC. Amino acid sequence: CASSGRGYNEQFF.

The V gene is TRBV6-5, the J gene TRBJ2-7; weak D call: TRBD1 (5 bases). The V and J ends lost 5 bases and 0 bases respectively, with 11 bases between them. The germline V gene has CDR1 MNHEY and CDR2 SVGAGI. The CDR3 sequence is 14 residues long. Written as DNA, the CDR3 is TGTGCCAGCAGTAGGGGCAGGGACTCCTACGAGCAGTACGTC. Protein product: CASSRGRDSYEQYV.

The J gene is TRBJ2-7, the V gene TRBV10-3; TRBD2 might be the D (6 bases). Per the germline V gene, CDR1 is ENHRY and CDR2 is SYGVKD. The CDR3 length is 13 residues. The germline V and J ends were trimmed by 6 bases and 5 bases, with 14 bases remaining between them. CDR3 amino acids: CAISPSGGNEQYF. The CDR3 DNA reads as TGTGCCATCAGCCCCAGTGGGGGGAACGAGCAGTACTTC.

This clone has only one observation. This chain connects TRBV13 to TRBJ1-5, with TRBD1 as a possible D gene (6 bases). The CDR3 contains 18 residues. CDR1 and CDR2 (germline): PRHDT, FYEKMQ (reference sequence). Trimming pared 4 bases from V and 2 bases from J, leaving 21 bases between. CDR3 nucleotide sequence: TGTGCCAGCAGCTACCACCCGAGGACAGCTCAAGGCAATCAGCCCCAGCATTTT. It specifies CASSYHPRTAQGNQPQHF.

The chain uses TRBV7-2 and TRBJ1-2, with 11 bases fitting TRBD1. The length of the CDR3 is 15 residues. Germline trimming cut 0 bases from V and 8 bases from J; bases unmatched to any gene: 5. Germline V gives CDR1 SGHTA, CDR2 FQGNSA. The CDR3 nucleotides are TGTGCCAGCAGCTTAGCGGGGACAGGGGGTAACGGCTACACCTTC. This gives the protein CASSLAGTGGNGYTF.